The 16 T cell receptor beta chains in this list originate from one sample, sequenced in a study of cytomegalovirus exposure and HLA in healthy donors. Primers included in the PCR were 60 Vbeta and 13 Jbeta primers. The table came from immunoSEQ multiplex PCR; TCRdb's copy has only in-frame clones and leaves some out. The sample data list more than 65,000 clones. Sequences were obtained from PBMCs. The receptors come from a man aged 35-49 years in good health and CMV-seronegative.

CDR3 region: CSALEGGADTEAFF. For the CDR3, the DNA is TGCAGCGCGCTGGAAGGGGGGGCGGACACTGAAGCTTTCTTT. The V gene is TRBV29-1, the J gene TRBJ1-1, with a possible D match to TRBD1 (6 bases). CDR1 SQVTM and CDR2 ANQGSEA come from the germline V gene. V lost 7 bases to trimming and J lost 3 bases, with 18 bases between them. This CDR3 spans 14 amino acids.

CDR3 bases: TGTGCCAGCAGTCCCGTCTTGTCCGGGGATACGCAGTATTTT. Protein product: CASSPVLSGDTQYF. The V call is TRBV5-4, the J call TRBJ2-3; D gene ambiguous. The CDR3 runs to 14 residues. The germline V and J ends were trimmed by 5 bases and 6 bases, with 16 bases remaining between them. CDR1 SGHNT and CDR2 YYREEE come from the germline V gene (reference sequence).

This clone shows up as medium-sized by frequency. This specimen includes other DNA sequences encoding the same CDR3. CDR3 in amino acids: CASSARQGGPYEQYF. CDR3 in DNA: TGTGCCAGTAGTGCAAGACAGGGGGGCCCCTACGAGCAGTACTTC. The rearrangement joins TRBV19 to TRBJ2-7, with 9 positions matching TRBD1. CDR1 is LNHDA, CDR2 SQIVND, per germline (reference sequence). This CDR3 is 15 amino acids long. V lost 5 bases to trimming and J lost 2 bases; unmatched junction nucleotides: 7.

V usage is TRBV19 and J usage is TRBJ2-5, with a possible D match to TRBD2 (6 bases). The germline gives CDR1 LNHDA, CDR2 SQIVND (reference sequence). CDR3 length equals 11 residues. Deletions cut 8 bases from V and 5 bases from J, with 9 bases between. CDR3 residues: CASSSDETQYF. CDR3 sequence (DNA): TGTGCCAGTTCTAGCGATGAGACCCAGTACTTC.

CDR3 in DNA: TGTGCCAGCTCACCACTGTCAGGACAGGGGTCCGAGCAGTACTTC. It codes for CASSPLSGQGSEQYF. The chain is built from TRBV18 and TRBJ2-7, with 9 bases matching TRBD1. The CDR3 contains 15 residues. Trimming cost V 1 base and J 6 bases; bases outside gene matches: 7. CDR1 and CDR2 (germline): KGHSH, LQKENI.

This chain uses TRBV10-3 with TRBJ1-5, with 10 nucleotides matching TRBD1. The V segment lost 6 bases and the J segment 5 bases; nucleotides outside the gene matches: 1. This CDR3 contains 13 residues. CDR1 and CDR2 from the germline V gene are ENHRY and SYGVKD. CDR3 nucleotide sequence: TGTGCCATCAGGGGGACAGGGGATCAGCCCCAGCATTTT. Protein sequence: CAIRGTGDQPQHF.

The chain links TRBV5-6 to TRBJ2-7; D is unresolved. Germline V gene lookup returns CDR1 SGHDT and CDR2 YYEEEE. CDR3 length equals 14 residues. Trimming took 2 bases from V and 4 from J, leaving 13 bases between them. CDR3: CASSFGRGAYEQYF. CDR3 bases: TGTGCCAGCAGCTTCGGCCGAGGAGCATACGAGCAGTACTTC.

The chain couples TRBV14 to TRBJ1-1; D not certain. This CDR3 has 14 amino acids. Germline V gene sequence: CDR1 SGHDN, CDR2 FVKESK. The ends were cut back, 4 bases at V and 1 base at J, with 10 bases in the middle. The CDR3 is CASSPQTRNTEAFF. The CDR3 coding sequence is TGTGCCAGCAGCCCCCAGACTCGGAACACTGAAGCTTTCTTT.

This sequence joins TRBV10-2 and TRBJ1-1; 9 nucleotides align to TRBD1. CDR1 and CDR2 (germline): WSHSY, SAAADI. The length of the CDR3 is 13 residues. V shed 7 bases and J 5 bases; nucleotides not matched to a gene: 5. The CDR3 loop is CASITGGLTEAFF. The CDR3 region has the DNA TGCGCCAGCATTACAGGGGGCTTGACTGAAGCTTTCTTT.

DNA of the CDR3: TGCGCCAGCAGCTCTTGGAGGGGTCCAGGGCTCTATGGCTACACCTTC. Its translation is CASSSWRGPGLYGYTF. V and J are TRBV4-1 and TRBJ1-2; tentative D call: TRBD1 (5 bases). Germline V lookup: CDR1 MGHRA, CDR2 YSYEKL. The CDR3 is made up of 16 amino acids. V was trimmed by 5 bases and J by 4 bases, leaving 20 bases between them.

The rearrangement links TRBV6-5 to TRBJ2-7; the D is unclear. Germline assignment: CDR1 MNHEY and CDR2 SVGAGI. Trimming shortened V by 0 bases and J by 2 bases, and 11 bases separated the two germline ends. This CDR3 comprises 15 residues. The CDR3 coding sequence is TGTGCCAGCAGTTACTCTTTCAGATCCACCTACGAGCAGTACTTC. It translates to CASSYSFRSTYEQYF.

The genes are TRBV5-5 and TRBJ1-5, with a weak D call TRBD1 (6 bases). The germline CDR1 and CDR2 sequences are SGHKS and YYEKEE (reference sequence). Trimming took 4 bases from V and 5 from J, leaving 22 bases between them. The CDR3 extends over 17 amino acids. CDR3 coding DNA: TGTGCCAGCAGCGGGACCCCTGAGGACAGAAGGCATCAGCCCCAGCATTTT. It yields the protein CASSGTPEDRRHQPQHF.

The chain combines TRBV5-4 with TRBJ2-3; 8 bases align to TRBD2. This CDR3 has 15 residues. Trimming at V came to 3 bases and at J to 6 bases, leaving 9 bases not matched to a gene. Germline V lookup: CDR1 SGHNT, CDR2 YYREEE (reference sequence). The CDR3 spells CASSSDSGAPDTQYF. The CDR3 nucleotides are TGTGCCAGCAGCTCCGATAGCGGGGCCCCGGATACGCAGTATTTT.

The CDR3 DNA sequence: TGTGCCAGCAGCGGAGGGGGGGCGCGTTCACCCCTCCACTTT. Protein product: CASSGGGARSPLHF. The gene calls are TRBV9 and TRBJ1-6; tentatively, D is TRBD1 (6 bases). Germline lookup yields CDR1 SGDLS and CDR2 YYNGEE. This CDR3 is 14 amino acids long. Trimming removed 3 bases at V and 9 bases at J, with 13 bases between.

This CDR3 is CASSSPGHIDTGELFF. The DNA of the CDR3 is TGTGCCAGCAGTTCTCCAGGACATATAGACACCGGGGAGCTGTTTTTT. The chain couples TRBV6-6 to TRBJ2-2; tentative D call: TRBD1 (5 bases). Trimming stripped 4 bases from V and 3 bases from J, with 15 bases between. CDR3 length: 16 residues. CDR1 and CDR2 from the germline V gene are MNHNY and SVGAGI (reference sequence).

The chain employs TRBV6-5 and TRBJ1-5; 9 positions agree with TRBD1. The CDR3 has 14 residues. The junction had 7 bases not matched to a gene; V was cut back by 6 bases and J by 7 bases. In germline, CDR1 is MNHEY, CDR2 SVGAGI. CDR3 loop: CASSFGQGSQPQHF. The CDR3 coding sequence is TGTGCCAGCAGCTTCGGACAGGGGTCGCAGCCCCAGCATTTT.